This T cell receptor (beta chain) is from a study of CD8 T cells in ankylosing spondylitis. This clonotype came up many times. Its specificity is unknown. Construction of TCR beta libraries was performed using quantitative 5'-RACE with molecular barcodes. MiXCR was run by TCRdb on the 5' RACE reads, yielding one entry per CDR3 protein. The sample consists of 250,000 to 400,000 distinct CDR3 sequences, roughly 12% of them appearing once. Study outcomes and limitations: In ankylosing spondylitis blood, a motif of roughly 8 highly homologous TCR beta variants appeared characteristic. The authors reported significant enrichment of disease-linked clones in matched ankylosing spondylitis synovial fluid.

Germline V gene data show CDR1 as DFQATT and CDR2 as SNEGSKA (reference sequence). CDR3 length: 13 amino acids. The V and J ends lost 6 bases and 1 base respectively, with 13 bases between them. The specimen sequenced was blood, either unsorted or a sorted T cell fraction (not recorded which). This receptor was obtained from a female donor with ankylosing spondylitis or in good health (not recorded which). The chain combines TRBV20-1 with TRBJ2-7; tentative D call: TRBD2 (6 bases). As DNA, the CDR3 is TGCAGTGCCCTCCGCGGGGATTCCTACGAGCAGTACTTC. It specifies CSALRGDSYEQYF.